Reported below is one T cell receptor beta chain. The antigen is unknown. The data originate from a study of PD-1 blockade in classical Hodgkin lymphoma. The method was immunoSEQ multiplex PCR; TCRdb's version includes in-frame clones alone and lacks a portion of them. The sample consists of several thousand clones, approximately 84% of them appearing once. Following autologous stem cell transplantation, relapse occurred in every patient, and exposure to brentuximab vedotin varied. The CDR3 length is 13 residues. Germline V gene sequence: CDR1 SEHNR, CDR2 FQNEAQ (reference sequence). The germline V and J ends were trimmed by 5 bases and 3 bases, with 10 bases remaining between them. Overall study results and limits: Lower baseline TCR diversity marked trial partial responders and progressors.

Sequenced material: peripheral blood mononuclear cells (PBMCs), taken at baseline. The chain couples TRBV7-9 to TRBJ1-1; TRBD1 is a possible D gene (6 bases). The TCR was taken from a human donor with classical Hodgkin lymphoma. The CDR3 DNA reads TGTGCCAGCAGCCCACAGGGCGACACTGAAGCTTTCTTT. Translation: CASSPQGDTEAFF.